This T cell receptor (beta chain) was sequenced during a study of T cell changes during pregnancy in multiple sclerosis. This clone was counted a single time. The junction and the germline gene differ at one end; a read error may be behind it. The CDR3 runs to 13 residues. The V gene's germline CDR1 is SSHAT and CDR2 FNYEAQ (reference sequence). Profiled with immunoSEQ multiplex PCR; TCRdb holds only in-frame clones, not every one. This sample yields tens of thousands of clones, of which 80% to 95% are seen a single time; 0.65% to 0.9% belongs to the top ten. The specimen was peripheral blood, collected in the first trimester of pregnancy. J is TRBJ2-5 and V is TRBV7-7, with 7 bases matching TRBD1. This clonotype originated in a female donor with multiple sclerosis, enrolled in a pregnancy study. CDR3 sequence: CASSRGQQETQYF. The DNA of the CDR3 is TGTGCTAGCAGCCGGGGACAGCAAGAGACCCAGTACTTC.